This entry describes one TCR beta chain. The data were obtained in a study of blood T cell repertoires in COVID-19. Study-wide context: PBMCs, B-cell-depleted T cells, or T cells were the source of the cDNA or gDNA that made up the material.

The CDR3 is 14 residues long. V dropped 8 bases and J dropped 1; count of bases not matched to a gene: 2. Germline lookup yields CDR1 MGHRA and CDR2 YSYEKL. One Seattle source followed patients from active infection through their disease course. Authors' analysis steps: Estimated nucleated cell counts came from reference gene primer amplification. Produced via immunoSEQ multiplex PCR; TCRdb's table is partial and in-frame only. V and J calls plus clone size are reproduced from that table; the DNA served to infer D and trimming. Here the sample spans tens of thousands of clones, roughly four fifths being singletons.

The clonotype comes from a woman aged 70-85 years with COVID-19, enrolled during active disease. The chain employs TRBV4-1 and TRBJ1-5, with TRBD1 identical over 10 bases. Sample: peripheral blood. CDR3: CASGQGGSNQPQHF. CDR3 nucleotides: TGCGCCAGCGGACAGGGGGGGAGCAATCAGCCCCAGCATTTT.